These T cell receptor beta chains were read from a single sample in a study of cytomegalovirus exposure and HLA in healthy donors. The repertoire was sequenced with immunoSEQ multiplex PCR; TCRdb's copy has only in-frame clones and lacks some. The sample carries 150,000 to 200,000 clones, 65% to 80% recorded once. Material for sequencing was PBMCs. Receptor source: a woman between 40 and 55 years old in good health and CMV-seronegative. CDR3s include the opening cysteine and the closing phenylalanine or tryptophan. The D gene is left open where the match is weak. Size is stated for part of the rows, as once, few or many counts, or as a class when the clone is expanded.

v_gene: TRBV7-9; j_gene: TRBJ2-1; abundance: .; d_gene: TRBD1; CDR3aa: CASSQQGAGYNEQFF; CDR3nt: TGTGCCAGCAGCCAGCAGGGGGCTGGTTACAATGAGCAGTTCTTC
v_gene: TRBV7-9; j_gene: TRBJ1-2; abundance: .; d_gene: TRBD1; CDR3aa: CASSPEGALYGYTF; CDR3nt: TGTGCCAGCAGCCCCGAGGGGGCCCTCTATGGCTACACCTTC
v_gene: TRBV7-9; j_gene: TRBJ1-1; abundance: .; d_gene: .; CDR3aa: CASSRSTGSTVNTEAFF; CDR3nt: TGTGCCAGCAGCAGATCGACAGGTAGCACCGTGAACACTGAAGCTTTCTTT
v_gene: TRBV6-6; j_gene: TRBJ1-6; abundance: .; d_gene: .; CDR3aa: CASSFRQVWDSPLHF; CDR3nt: TGTGCCAGCAGTTTCCGACAGGTCTGGGATTCACCCCTCCACTTT
v_gene: TRBV19; j_gene: TRBJ2-3; abundance: .; d_gene: .; CDR3aa: CASSTPTAGAVTDTQYF; CDR3nt: TGTGCCAGTAGTACCCCTACAGCAGGGGCCGTCACAGATACGCAGTATTTT
v_gene: TRBV6-4; j_gene: TRBJ2-1; abundance: .; d_gene: TRBD2; CDR3aa: CASSRTSGGYEQFF; CDR3nt: TGTGCCAGCAGTAGGACTAGCGGGGGGTATGAGCAGTTCTTC
v_gene: TRBV5-4; j_gene: TRBJ2-1; abundance: .; d_gene: TRBD2; CDR3aa: CASSLVAGNNEQFF; CDR3nt: TGTGCCAGCAGCTTGGTAGCGGGGAACAATGAGCAGTTCTTC
v_gene: TRBV7-8; j_gene: TRBJ1-4; abundance: .; d_gene: .; CDR3aa: CASSRLDSKNEKLFF; CDR3nt: TGTGCCAGCAGCCGGTTGGACAGCAAAAATGAAAAACTGTTTTTT
v_gene: TRBV9; j_gene: TRBJ2-6; abundance: once; d_gene: .; CDR3aa: CASSVVGAPGANVLTF; CDR3nt: TGCGCCAGCAGCGTAGTAGGGGCGCCTGGGGCCAACGTCCTGACTTTC
v_gene: TRBV4-3; j_gene: TRBJ2-7; abundance: .; d_gene: TRBD2; CDR3aa: CASSQDWNSGTYEQYF; CDR3nt: TGCGCCAGCAGCCAAGATTGGAATAGCGGGACCTACGAGCAGTACTTC
v_gene: TRBV6-1; j_gene: TRBJ1-1; abundance: .; d_gene: TRBD1; CDR3aa: CASSDGTATEAFF; CDR3nt: TGTGCCAGCAGTGACGGGACAGCCACTGAAGCTTTCTTT
v_gene: TRBV4-3; j_gene: TRBJ1-1; abundance: .; d_gene: .; CDR3aa: CASSQGWGGVNNPEAFF; CDR3nt: TGCGCCAGCAGCCAGGGGTGGGGAGGGGTCAACAACCCTGAAGCTTTCTTT
v_gene: TRBV30; j_gene: TRBJ2-5; abundance: .; d_gene: .; CDR3aa: CAWRTFQETQYF; CDR3nt: TGTGCCTGGAGGACTTTCCAAGAGACCCAGTACTTC
v_gene: TRBV9; j_gene: TRBJ1-2; abundance: .; d_gene: TRBD1; CDR3aa: CASSVAGGTAGGYTF; CDR3nt: TGTGCCAGCAGCGTAGCTGGGGGGACAGCGGGCGGCTACACCTTC
v_gene: TRBV29-1; j_gene: TRBJ2-6; abundance: .; d_gene: .; CDR3aa: CSVGSSGANVLTF; CDR3nt: TGCAGCGTTGGGAGCTCTGGGGCCAACGTCCTGACTTTC
v_gene: TRBV6-6; j_gene: TRBJ1-2; abundance: .; d_gene: .; CDR3aa: CASRNTRGDGYTF; CDR3nt: TGTGCCAGCAGAAACACAAGGGGTGATGGCTACACCTTT
v_gene: TRBV7-6; j_gene: TRBJ1-1; abundance: .; d_gene: .; CDR3aa: CASSLGQNTEAFF; CDR3nt: TGTGCCAGCAGCCTCGGACAGAACACTGAAGCTTTCTTT
v_gene: TRBV15; j_gene: TRBJ2-1; abundance: .; d_gene: .; CDR3aa: CATSRDLGEVYNEQFF; CDR3nt: TGTGCCACCAGCAGAGATCTGGGGGAGGTTTACAATGAGCAGTTCTTC
v_gene: TRBV6-1; j_gene: TRBJ1-2; abundance: .; d_gene: TRBD1; CDR3aa: CASSEGAGGYGYTF; CDR3nt: TGTGCCAGCAGTGAAGGCGCAGGGGGCTATGGCTACACCTTC